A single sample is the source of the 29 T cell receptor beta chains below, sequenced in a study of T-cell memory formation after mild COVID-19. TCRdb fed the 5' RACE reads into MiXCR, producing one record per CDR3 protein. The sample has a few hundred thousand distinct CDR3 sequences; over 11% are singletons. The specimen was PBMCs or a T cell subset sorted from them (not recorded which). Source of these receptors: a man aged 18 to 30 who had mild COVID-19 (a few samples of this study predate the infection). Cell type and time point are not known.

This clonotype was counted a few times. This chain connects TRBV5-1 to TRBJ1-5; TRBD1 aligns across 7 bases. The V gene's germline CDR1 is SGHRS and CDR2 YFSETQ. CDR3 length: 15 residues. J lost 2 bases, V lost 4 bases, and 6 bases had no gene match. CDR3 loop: CASSETGTGNQPQHF. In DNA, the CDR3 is TGCGCCAGCAGCGAGACCGGGACAGGCAATCAGCCCCAGCATTTT.

CDR3 amino acids: CASSPSGPEETQYF. The CDR3 bases are TGTGCCAGCTCACCGTCCGGACCAGAAGAGACCCAGTACTTC. This rearrangement joins TRBV18 to TRBJ2-5; D not resolved. The ends were cut back, 3 bases at V and 3 bases at J, with 11 bases in the middle. This CDR3 region has 14 residues. The germline gives CDR1 KGHSH, CDR2 LQKENI.

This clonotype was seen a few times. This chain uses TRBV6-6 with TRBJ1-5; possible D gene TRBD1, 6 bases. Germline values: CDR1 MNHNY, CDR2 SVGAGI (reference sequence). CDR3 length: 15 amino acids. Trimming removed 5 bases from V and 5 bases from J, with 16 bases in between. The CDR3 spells CASSPIDRSYQPQHF. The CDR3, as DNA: TGTGCCAGCAGTCCCATTGACAGGAGCTATCAGCCCCAGCATTTT.

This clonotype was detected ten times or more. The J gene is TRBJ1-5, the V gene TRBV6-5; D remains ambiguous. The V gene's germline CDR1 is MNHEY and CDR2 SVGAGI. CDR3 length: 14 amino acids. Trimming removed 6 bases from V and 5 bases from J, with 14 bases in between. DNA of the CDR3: TGTGCCAGCAGGCCCCTGAACCCGGATCAGCCCCAGCATTTT. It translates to CASRPLNPDQPQHF.

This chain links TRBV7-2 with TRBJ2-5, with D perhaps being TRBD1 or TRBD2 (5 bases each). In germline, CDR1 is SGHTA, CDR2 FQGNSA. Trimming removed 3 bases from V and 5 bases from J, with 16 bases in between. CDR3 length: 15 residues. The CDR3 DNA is TGTGCCAGCAGCTTCTCCGGGACGTTGGGGGAGACCCAGTACTTC. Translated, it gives CASSFSGTLGETQYF. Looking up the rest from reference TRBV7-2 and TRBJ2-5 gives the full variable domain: GAGVSQSPSNKVTEKGKDVELRCDPISGHTALYWYRQSLGQGLEFLIYFQGNSAPDKSGLPSDRFSAERTGGSVSTLTIQRTQQEDSAVYLCASSFSGTLGETQYFGPGTRLLVL.

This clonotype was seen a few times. Here the CDR3 reads CASSLEVLVNTEAFF. Here the CDR3 DNA reads TGTGCCAGCAGCTTAGAGGTGTTGGTGAACACTGAAGCTTTCTTT. The rearrangement joins TRBV7-2 to TRBJ1-1; D call uncertain. V was clipped by 1 base and J by 0 bases, with 9 bases between them. The length of the CDR3 is 15 residues. Germline CDR1 SGHTA, CDR2 FQGNSA.

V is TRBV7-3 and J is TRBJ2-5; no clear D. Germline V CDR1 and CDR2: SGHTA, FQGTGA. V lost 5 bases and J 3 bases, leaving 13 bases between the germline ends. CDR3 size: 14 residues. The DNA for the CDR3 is TGTGCCAGCAGCCTAAACCCCCATGAAGAGACCCAGTACTTC. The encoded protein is CASSLNPHEETQYF. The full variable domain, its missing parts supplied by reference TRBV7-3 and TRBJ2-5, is GAGVSQTPSNKVTEKGKYVELRCDPISGHTALYWYRQSLGQGPEFLIYFQGTGAADDSGLPNDRFFAVRPEGSVSTLKIQRTERGDSAVYLCASSLNPHEETQYFGPGTRLLVL.

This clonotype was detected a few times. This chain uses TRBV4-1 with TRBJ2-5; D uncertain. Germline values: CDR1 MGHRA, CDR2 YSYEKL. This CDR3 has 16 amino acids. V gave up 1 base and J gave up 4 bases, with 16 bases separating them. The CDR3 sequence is CASSQASSTLGETQYF. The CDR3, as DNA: TGCGCCAGCAGCCAAGCCTCTTCCACCCTGGGAGAGACCCAGTACTTC.

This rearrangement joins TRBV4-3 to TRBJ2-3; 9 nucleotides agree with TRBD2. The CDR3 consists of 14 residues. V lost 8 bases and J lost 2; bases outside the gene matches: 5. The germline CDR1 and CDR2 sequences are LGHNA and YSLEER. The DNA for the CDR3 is TGCGCCAGCTCTCAGCGGGAGGACACAGATACGCAGTATTTT. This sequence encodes CASSQREDTDTQYF.

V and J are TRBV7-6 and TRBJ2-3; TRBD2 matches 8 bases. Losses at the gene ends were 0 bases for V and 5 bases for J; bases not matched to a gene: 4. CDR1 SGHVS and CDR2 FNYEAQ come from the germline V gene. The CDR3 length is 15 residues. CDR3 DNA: TGTGCCAGCAGCTTAGCGGGGAGCGGGGGAGATACGCAGTATTTT. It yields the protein CASSLAGSGGDTQYF.

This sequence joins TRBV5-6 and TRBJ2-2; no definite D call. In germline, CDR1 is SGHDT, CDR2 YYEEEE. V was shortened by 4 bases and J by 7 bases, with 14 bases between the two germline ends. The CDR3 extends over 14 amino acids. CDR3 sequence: CASSLGPLGGELFF. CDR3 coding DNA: TGTGCCAGCAGCCTCGGACCGTTGGGCGGGGAGCTGTTTTTT.

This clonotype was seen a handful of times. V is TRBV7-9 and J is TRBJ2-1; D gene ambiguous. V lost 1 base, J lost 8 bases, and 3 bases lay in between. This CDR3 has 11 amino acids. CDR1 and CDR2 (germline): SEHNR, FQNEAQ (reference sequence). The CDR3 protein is CASSLEYEQFF. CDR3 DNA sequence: TGTGCCAGCAGCTTAGAGTATGAGCAGTTCTTC. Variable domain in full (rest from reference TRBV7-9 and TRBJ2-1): DTGVSQNPRHKITKRGQNVTFRCDPISEHNRLYWYRQTLGQGPEFLTYFQNEAQLEKSRLLSDRFSAERPKGSFSTLEIQRTEQGDSAMYLCASSLEYEQFFGPGTRLTVL.

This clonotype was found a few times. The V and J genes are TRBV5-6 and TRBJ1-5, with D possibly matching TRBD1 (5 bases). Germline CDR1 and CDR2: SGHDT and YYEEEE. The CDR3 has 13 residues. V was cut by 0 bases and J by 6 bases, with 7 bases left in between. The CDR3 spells CASSLGGAQPQHF. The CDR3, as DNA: TGTGCCAGCAGCTTGGGCGGGGCTCAGCCCCAGCATTTT.

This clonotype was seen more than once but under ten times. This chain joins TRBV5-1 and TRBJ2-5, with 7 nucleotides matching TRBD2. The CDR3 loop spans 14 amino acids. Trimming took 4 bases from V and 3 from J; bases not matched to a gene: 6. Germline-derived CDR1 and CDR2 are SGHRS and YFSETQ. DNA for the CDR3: TGCGCCAGCAGCAGGGGCGGGGGAGAAGAGACCCAGTACTTC. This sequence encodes CASSRGGGEETQYF.

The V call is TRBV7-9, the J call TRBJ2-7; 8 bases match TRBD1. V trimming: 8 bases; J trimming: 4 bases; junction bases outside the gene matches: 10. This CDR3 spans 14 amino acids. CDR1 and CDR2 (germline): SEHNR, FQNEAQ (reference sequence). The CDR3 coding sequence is TGTGCCAGCCACTCCGGGACAGGAGATTACGAGCAGTACTTC. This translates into CASHSGTGDYEQYF.

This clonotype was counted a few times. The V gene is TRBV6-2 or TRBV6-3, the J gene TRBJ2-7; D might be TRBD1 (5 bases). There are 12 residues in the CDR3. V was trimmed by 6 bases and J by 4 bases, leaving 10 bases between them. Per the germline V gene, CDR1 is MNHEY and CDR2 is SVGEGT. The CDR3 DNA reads TGTGCCAGCAGGGATCAGGGTTACGAGCAGTACGTC. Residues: CASRDQGYEQYV.

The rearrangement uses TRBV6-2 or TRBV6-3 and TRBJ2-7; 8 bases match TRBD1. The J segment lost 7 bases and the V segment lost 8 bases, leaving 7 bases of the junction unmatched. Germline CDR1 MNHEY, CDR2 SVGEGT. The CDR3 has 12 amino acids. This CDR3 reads CASARDRREQYV. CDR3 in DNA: TGTGCCAGCGCCCGGGACAGGAGGGAGCAGTACGTC.

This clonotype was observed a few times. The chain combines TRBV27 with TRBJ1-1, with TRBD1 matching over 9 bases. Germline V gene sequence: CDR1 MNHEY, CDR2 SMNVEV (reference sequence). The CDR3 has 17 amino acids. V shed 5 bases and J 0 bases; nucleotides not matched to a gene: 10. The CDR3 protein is CASSPYGTGLMNTEAFF. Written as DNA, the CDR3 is TGTGCCAGCAGTCCATATGGGACAGGGCTTATGAACACTGAAGCTTTCTTT.

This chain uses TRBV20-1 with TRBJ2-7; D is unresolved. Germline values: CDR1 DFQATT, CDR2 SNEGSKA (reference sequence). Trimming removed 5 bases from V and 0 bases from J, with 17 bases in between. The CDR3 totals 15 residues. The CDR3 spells CSASCEKWGSYEQYF. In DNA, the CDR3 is TGCAGTGCTTCCTGTGAAAAGTGGGGCTCCTACGAGCAGTACTTC.

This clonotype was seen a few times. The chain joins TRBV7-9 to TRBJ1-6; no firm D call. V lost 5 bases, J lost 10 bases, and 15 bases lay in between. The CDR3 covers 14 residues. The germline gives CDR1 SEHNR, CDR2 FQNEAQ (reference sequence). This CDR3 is CASSRSGEASPLHF. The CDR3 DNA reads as TGTGCCAGCAGCAGGAGTGGGGAGGCATCACCCCTCCACTTT.

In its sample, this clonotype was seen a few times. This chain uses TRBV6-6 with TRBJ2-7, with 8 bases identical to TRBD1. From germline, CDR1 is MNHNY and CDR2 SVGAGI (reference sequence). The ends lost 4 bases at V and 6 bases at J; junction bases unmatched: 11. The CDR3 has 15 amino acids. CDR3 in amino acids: CASSSPGGARGEQYF. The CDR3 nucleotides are TGTGCCAGCAGTTCCCCAGGGGGCGCGAGAGGCGAGCAGTACTTC.

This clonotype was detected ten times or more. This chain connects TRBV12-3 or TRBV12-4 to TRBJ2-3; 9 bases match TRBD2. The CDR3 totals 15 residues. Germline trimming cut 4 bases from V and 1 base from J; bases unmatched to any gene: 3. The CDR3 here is CASSSVAGGTDTQYF. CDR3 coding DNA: TGTGCCAGCAGTTCAGTAGCGGGGGGCACAGATACGCAGTATTTT.

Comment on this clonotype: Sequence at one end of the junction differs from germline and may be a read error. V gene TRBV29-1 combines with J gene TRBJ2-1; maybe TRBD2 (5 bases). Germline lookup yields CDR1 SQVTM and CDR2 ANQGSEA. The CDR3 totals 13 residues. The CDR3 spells CSVDRGSSNEQFF. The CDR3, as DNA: TGCAGCGTGGACCGGGGTTCCTCCAATGAGCAGTTCTTC.

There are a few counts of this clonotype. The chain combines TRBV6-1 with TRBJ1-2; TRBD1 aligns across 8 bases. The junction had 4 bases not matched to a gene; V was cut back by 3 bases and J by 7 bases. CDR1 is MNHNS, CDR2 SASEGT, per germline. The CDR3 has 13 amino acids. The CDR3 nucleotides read TGTGCCAGCAGTGAGCAGCAGGGGGCTGGCTACACCTTC. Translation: CASSEQQGAGYTF.

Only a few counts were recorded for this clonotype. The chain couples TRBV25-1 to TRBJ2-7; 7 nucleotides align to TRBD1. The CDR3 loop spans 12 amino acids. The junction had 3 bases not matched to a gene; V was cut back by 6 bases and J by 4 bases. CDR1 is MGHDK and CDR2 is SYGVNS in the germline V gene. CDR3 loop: CASRSQGYEQYF. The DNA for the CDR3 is TGTGCCAGCAGGTCACAGGGGTACGAGCAGTACTTC.

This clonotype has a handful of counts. The chain's CDR3 is CASSQPTGKVPEAFF. CDR3 DNA sequence: TGCGCCAGCAGCCAACCGACAGGGAAGGTCCCTGAAGCTTTCTTT. This chain connects TRBV4-1 to TRBJ1-1; 7 bases line up with TRBD1. The CDR3 loop spans 15 amino acids. The germline V gene encodes CDR1 MGHRA and CDR2 YSYEKL. V lost 2 bases to trimming and J lost 6 bases; unmatched junction nucleotides: 9.

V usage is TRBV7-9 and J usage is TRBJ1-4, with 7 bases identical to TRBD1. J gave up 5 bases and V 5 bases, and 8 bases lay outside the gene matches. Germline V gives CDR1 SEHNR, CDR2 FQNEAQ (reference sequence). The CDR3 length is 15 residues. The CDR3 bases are TGTGCCAGCAGCCTCAAAGGGGGCGGGAATGAAAAACTGTTTTTT. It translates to CASSLKGGGNEKLFF.

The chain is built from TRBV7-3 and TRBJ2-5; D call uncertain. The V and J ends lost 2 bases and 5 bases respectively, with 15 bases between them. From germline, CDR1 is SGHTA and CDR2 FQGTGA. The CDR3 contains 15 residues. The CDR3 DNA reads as TGTGCCAGCAGCTTAGAAACTGGAGCCAGGGAGACCCAGTACTTC. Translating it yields CASSLETGARETQYF.

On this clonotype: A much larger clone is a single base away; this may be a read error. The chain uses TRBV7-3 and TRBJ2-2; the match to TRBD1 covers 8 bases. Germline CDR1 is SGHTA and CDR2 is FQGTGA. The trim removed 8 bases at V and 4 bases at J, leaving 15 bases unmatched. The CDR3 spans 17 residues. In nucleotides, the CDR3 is TGTGCCAGCGGCTCGAAACTGGTACAGGGGGGCACCGGGGAGCTGTTTTTT. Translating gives CASGSKLVQGGTGELFF.